The 27 T cell receptor beta chains reported below all come from one sample, sequenced in a study of spatial heterogeneity in lung cancer. Documented time point: sample taken at primary tumor resection. MiXCR, applied by TCRdb to the 5' RACE reads, yields one record per CDR3 protein. The sample shows just under 95,000 distinct CDR3 sequences, approximately 12% of them seen only once. The starting material was PBMCs, obtained at surgery. These receptors were taken from a male donor with early-stage non-small cell lung cancer.

This chain links TRBV7-2 with TRBJ2-6; maybe TRBD2 (5 bases). CDR1 and CDR2 (germline): SGHTA, FQGNSA. CDR3 length equals 18 residues. Trimming left V 1 base short and J 2 bases short, with 15 bases between. This CDR3 reads CASSLGGFGAAGANVLTF. CDR3 nucleotide sequence: TGTGCCAGCAGCTTAGGAGGGTTCGGAGCGGCTGGGGCCAACGTCCTGACTTTC.

V is TRBV6-9 and J is TRBJ2-5; D gene uncertain. The CDR3 consists of 14 residues. V was trimmed by 5 bases and J by 0 bases, leaving 10 bases between them. Germline values: CDR1 MNHGY, CDR2 SVAAGI. DNA of the CDR3: TGTGCCAGCAGTAATCATAGGGACCAAGAGACCCAGTACTTC. It yields the protein CASSNHRDQETQYF.

Many counts were recorded for this clonotype. The J gene is TRBJ1-6, the V gene TRBV5-6; TRBD1 agrees at 10 bases. The CDR3 totals 14 residues. The germline V gene encodes CDR1 SGHDT and CDR2 YYEEEE. V was clipped by 4 bases and J by 7 bases; unmatched bases: 2. The CDR3 DNA follows: TGTGCCAGCAGCCGGACAGGGGGGAATTCACCCCTCCACTTT. It translates to CASSRTGGNSPLHF. Full variable domain (outside the CDR3, taken from reference TRBV5-6 and TRBJ1-6): DAGVTQSPTHLIKTRGQQVTLRCSPKSGHDTVSWYQQALGQGPQFIFQYYEEEERQRGNFPDRFSGHQFPNYSSELNVNALLLGDSALYLCASSRTGGNSPLHFGNGTRLTVT.

The table lists this clonotype with a few counts. V gene TRBV5-1 combines with J gene TRBJ2-2, with D perhaps given as TRBD1 or TRBD2 (5 bases each). The germline V gene encodes CDR1 SGHRS and CDR2 YFSETQ. The CDR3 consists of 15 residues. V was clipped by 4 bases and J by 3 bases, with 13 bases between them. The CDR3 DNA is TGCGCCAGCAGCGTCGGGGCAACTTACACCGGGGAGCTGTTTTTT. Its translation: CASSVGATYTGELFF.

This clonotype has a handful of counts. V usage is TRBV4-3 and J usage is TRBJ2-4, with D uncertain. This CDR3 has 16 residues. V gave up 1 base and J gave up 1 base, with 11 bases separating them. Germline CDR1 reads LGHNA; CDR2 reads YSLEER. The CDR3 protein is CASSQVLGSAKNIQYF. CDR3 DNA: TGCGCCAGCAGCCAAGTCCTGGGATCGGCCAAAAACATTCAGTACTTC.

V is TRBV7-2 and J is TRBJ2-1; possibly TRBD1 for D (5 bases). The V gene's germline CDR1 is SGHTA and CDR2 FQGNSA. This CDR3 spans 14 amino acids. Trimming removed 1 base at V and 8 bases at J, with 12 bases between. CDR3 in amino acids: CASSLVRGSDEQFF. Here the CDR3 DNA reads TGTGCCAGCAGCTTAGTAAGGGGCTCGGATGAGCAGTTCTTC.

V gene TRBV5-1 combines with J gene TRBJ1-1; the D is unclear. The V gene's germline CDR1 is SGHRS and CDR2 YFSETQ. Trimming stripped 6 bases from V and 5 bases from J, with 14 bases between. This CDR3 is 13 amino acids long. The CDR3 protein is CASNMGERTEAFF. The CDR3 region has the DNA TGCGCCAGCAACATGGGCGAGAGGACTGAAGCTTTCTTT.

The chain carries TRBV24-1 and TRBJ2-2; possible D gene TRBD2, 6 bases. CDR1 and CDR2 (germline): KGHDR, SFDVKD. V was clipped by 7 bases and J by 0 bases, with 11 bases between them. The CDR3 extends over 15 amino acids. The CDR3 coding sequence is TGTGCCACCAGATTAGCGGAAACGAACACCGGGGAGCTGTTTTTT. Translated, it gives CATRLAETNTGELFF.

The CDR3, as DNA: TGTGCCAGCAGTGCCGAGCAGGCCTATGGCTACACCTTC. It yields the protein CASSAEQAYGYTF. The genes are TRBV2 and TRBJ1-2; D gene ambiguous. Trimming removed 4 bases at V and 4 bases at J, with 10 bases between. The CDR3 runs 13 residues. Germline CDR1 SNHLY, CDR2 FYNNEI.

The chain uses TRBV3-1 and TRBJ2-3; D is unclear. The germline V and J ends were trimmed by 4 bases and 6 bases, with 11 bases remaining between them. This CDR3 is built from 13 residues. Germline loops: CDR1 LGHDT, CDR2 YNNKEL (reference sequence). The CDR3 bases are TGTGCCAGCAGCCCAAGTACGGCGGATACGCAGTATTTT. Amino acids: CASSPSTADTQYF.

The rearrangement links TRBV6-5 to TRBJ2-5; 7 positions agree with TRBD1. CDR3 length: 15 amino acids. V dropped 2 bases and J dropped 3; count of bases not matched to a gene: 6. Germline CDR1 is MNHEY and CDR2 is SVGAGI. CDR3 coding DNA: TGTGCCAGCAGTTACAGTAGGGGGCGGGAAGAGACCCAGTACTTC. Its protein is CASSYSRGREETQYF.

This clonotype was recorded at least ten times. This chain joins TRBV6-5 and TRBJ2-7, with D possibly called TRBD1 or TRBD2 (5 bases each). The V end was cut by 6 bases, the J end by 5 bases, with 20 bases between. The CDR3 totals 15 residues. Germline V gene sequence: CDR1 MNHEY, CDR2 SVGAGI. This CDR3 is CASRGAELGVNEQYF. The CDR3 region has the DNA TGTGCCAGCAGGGGAGCGGAGCTGGGGGTTAACGAGCAGTACTTC.

This clonotype was seen ten or more times. V gene TRBV5-1 combines with J gene TRBJ2-5; TRBD1 aligns across 8 bases. The V segment lost 2 bases and the J segment 5 bases; nucleotides outside the gene matches: 8. The germline CDR1 and CDR2 sequences are SGHRS and YFSETQ. The CDR3 totals 15 residues. The CDR3 bases are TGCGCCAGCAGCTTCCTCTGGACAGGGCAGGAGACCCAGTACTTC. It yields the protein CASSFLWTGQETQYF. Based on the CDR3 plus reference TRBV5-1 and TRBJ2-5, the full variable domain is KAGVTQTPRYLIKTRGQQVTLSCSPISGHRSVSWYQQTPGQGLQFLFEYFSETQRNKGNFPGRFSGRQFSNSRSEMNVSTLELGDSALYLCASSFLWTGQETQYFGPGTRLLVL.

This clonotype came up many times. This sequence joins TRBV28 and TRBJ1-1; TRBD1 is a possible D gene (6 bases). The CDR3 has 14 residues. Deletions cut 2 bases from V and 6 bases from J, with 13 bases between. Per the germline V gene, CDR1 is MDHEN and CDR2 is SYDVKM. The CDR3 loop is CASSLLTGSAEAFF. The CDR3 DNA is TGTGCCAGCAGTTTACTTACAGGGAGTGCTGAAGCTTTCTTT.

The J gene is TRBJ1-6, the V gene TRBV6-5; 9 positions agree with TRBD1. Germline V gene lookup returns CDR1 MNHEY and CDR2 SVGAGI. J was trimmed by 7 bases and V by 2 bases; bases with no gene match: 6. The CDR3 spans 16 residues. CDR3 sequence (DNA): TGTGCCAGCAGTTACGGGACAGGGACCACGAATTCACCCCTCCACTTT. It encodes CASSYGTGTTNSPLHF.

This clonotype came up many times. The chain employs TRBV20-1 and TRBJ1-6, with no clear D. This CDR3 has 14 residues. Looked up from germline, CDR1 is DFQATT and CDR2 is SNEGSKA (reference sequence). Trimming removed 1 base from V and 15 bases from J, with 19 bases in between. The CDR3 here is CSARARSGLNRLHF. The DNA of the CDR3 is TGCAGTGCTAGAGCACGTAGCGGGTTGAACCGCCTCCACTTT.

This clonotype was seen more than once but under ten times. CDR3 sequence (DNA): TGTGCCAGCAGCCCTTACAGGGGCACCGGGGAGCTGTTTTTT. The encoded protein is CASSPYRGTGELFF. The chain couples TRBV13 to TRBJ2-2, with 7 bases lining up with TRBD1. This CDR3 has 14 amino acids. With 5 bases clipped from V and 4 bases from J, the junction kept 4 bases outside the gene matches. Germline CDR1 is PRHDT and CDR2 is FYEKMQ (reference sequence). The full variable domain, completed using reference TRBV13 and TRBJ2-2, is AAGVIQSPRHLIKEKRETATLKCYPIPRHDTVYWYQQGPGQDPQFLISFYEKMQSDKGSIPDRFSAQQFSDYHSELNMSSLELGDSALYFCASSPYRGTGELFFGEGSRLTVL.

The DNA for the CDR3 is TGTGCCATCACTCGGGACAGCAATCAGCCCCAGCATTTT. It is translated as CAITRDSNQPQHF. This chain uses TRBV10-3 with TRBJ1-5, with a tentative D call TRBD1 (5 bases). The CDR3 has 13 amino acids. Germline CDR1 ENHRY, CDR2 SYGVKD. Trimming cost V 7 bases and J 1 base, with 8 bases left between them.

Turning to this clonotype: Mismatch with germline at one junction end may stem from a read error. This rearrangement joins TRBV18 to TRBJ2-5; TRBD1 matches at 9 bases. Germline loops: CDR1 KGHSH, CDR2 LQKENI. The CDR3 runs 14 residues. The CDR3 is CASSPRDRVETQYF. In nucleotides, the CDR3 is TGTGCCAGCTCGCCACGGGACAGGGTGGAGACCCAGTACTTC.

This clonotype was detected a few times. V usage is TRBV7-2 and J usage is TRBJ2-7; 7 positions agree with TRBD1. Germline assignment: CDR1 SGHTA and CDR2 FQGNSA. The V and J ends lost 2 bases and 5 bases, in that order; junction bases with no gene match: 9. CDR3 length: 15 residues. CDR3 in amino acids: CASSLIETGFHEQYF. CDR3 nucleotides: TGTGCCAGCAGCTTAATCGAGACAGGGTTCCACGAGCAGTACTTC.

This clonotype has just a few counts. The V gene is TRBV11-3, the J gene TRBJ2-3; a possible D gene is TRBD1 (5 bases). V lost 4 bases, J lost 1 base, and 9 bases lay in between. The V gene's germline CDR1 is SGHNT and CDR2 YENEEA. The length of the CDR3 is 14 residues. The CDR3 protein is CASSSTRGTDTQYF. CDR3 bases: TGTGCCAGCAGCTCAACCAGGGGCACAGATACGCAGTATTTT.

The rearrangement uses TRBV6-5 and TRBJ2-7, with 8 bases matching TRBD2. The CDR3 covers 15 residues. V was clipped by 7 bases and J by 3 bases; unmatched bases: 11. The V gene's germline CDR1 is MNHEY and CDR2 SVGAGI. The chain's CDR3 is CASIQPIGGGYEQYF. The CDR3 DNA is TGTGCCAGCATCCAACCCATCGGGGGGGGCTACGAGCAGTACTTC.

The V gene is TRBV5-1, the J gene TRBJ2-1; 14 bases align to TRBD2. This CDR3 has 14 amino acids. The germline V gene encodes CDR1 SGHRS and CDR2 YFSETQ. V was clipped by 0 bases and J by 15 bases; unmatched bases: 5. CDR3 loop: CASSLGLAGGYVFF. CDR3 coding DNA: TGCGCCAGCAGCTTGGGACTAGCGGGAGGGTACGTGTTCTTC.

The chain combines TRBV5-1 with TRBJ2-3; TRBD2 aligns across 12 bases. V was clipped by 4 bases and J by 1 base; unmatched bases: 4. The CDR3 has 16 amino acids. CDR1 and CDR2 from the germline V gene are SGHRS and YFSETQ. The CDR3 nucleotides are TGCGCCAGCAGCCCACGGACTAGCGGGGGCACAGATACGCAGTATTTT. Translating it yields CASSPRTSGGTDTQYF.

This clonotype was counted many times. The chain employs TRBV10-3 and TRBJ1-6; possible D gene TRBD1, 5 bases. CDR1 and CDR2 (germline): ENHRY, SYGVKD. The CDR3 sequence is 14 residues long. The ends were cut back, 6 bases at V and 6 bases at J, with 12 bases in the middle. The CDR3 DNA follows: TGTGCCATCAGAGCAGGGCAGAGTAATTCACCCCTCCACTTT. This translates into CAIRAGQSNSPLHF.

This clonotype was observed a few times. J is TRBJ1-1 and V is TRBV27; D ambiguous. The CDR3 has 16 amino acids. V lost 0 bases, J lost 4 bases, and 15 bases lay in between. The germline CDR1 and CDR2 sequences are MNHEY and SMNVEV (reference sequence). The CDR3 spells CASSLSISVSRTEAFF. CDR3 sequence (DNA): TGTGCCAGCAGTTTATCGATCTCGGTCAGTCGCACTGAAGCTTTCTTT.

This clonotype was seen at least ten times. The rearrangement uses TRBV12-3 or TRBV12-4 and TRBJ1-5; D is perhaps TRBD1 (6 bases). Trimming removed 4 bases from V and 7 bases from J, with 14 bases in between. The CDR3 contains 14 residues. In nucleotides, the CDR3 is TGTGCCAGCAGTTCAACAGGGCTCGGACAGCCCCAGCATTTT. Protein product: CASSSTGLGQPQHF.